Below are 9 T cell receptor beta chains sequenced from a single sample in a study of CD8 T cells in ankylosing spondylitis. From the 5' RACE reads, TCRdb called clonotypes with MiXCR, one entry per CDR3 protein. This sample has about 240,000 distinct CDR3 sequences; less than 10% occur once, and the top ten carry approximately 6.2%. Sequenced input: blood, either unsorted or a sorted T cell fraction (not recorded which). These receptors came from a male donor with ankylosing spondylitis or in good health (not recorded which).

This clonotype was seen many times. The chain uses TRBV18 and TRBJ2-1, with TRBD2 matching over 12 bases. Germline V gene sequence: CDR1 KGHSH, CDR2 LQKENI. The trim removed 3 bases at V and 5 bases at J, leaving 11 bases unmatched. The CDR3 runs to 18 residues. CDR3 nucleotides: TGTGCCAGCTCACCCACAGGGCCGGGACTAGCGGGCAACAATGAGCAGTTCTTC. This gives the protein CASSPTGPGLAGNNEQFF.

This clonotype was observed a few times. The chain has TRBV11-2 and TRBJ2-3, with TRBD2 matching 11 bases. The CDR3 sequence is 19 residues long. Trimming removed 1 base from V and 1 base from J; junction bases left unmatched: 10. Germline assignment: CDR1 SGHAT and CDR2 FQNNGV. The CDR3 sequence is CASSLGLAGGRVGTDTQYF. The DNA for the CDR3 is TGTGCCAGCAGCTTAGGCCTAGCGGGGGGCCGGGTGGGCACAGATACGCAGTATTTT. Filled out from reference TRBV11-2 and TRBJ2-3, the complete variable domain reads EAGVAQSPRYKIIEKRQSVAFWCNPISGHATLYWYQQILGQGPKLLIQFQNNGVVDDSQLPKDRFSAERLKGVDSTLKIQPAKLEDSAVYLCASSLGLAGGRVGTDTQYFGPGTRLTVL.

This clonotype showed up many times. V and J are TRBV12-3 or TRBV12-4 and TRBJ1-4, with TRBD1 matching over 10 bases. This CDR3 has 15 residues. V shed 5 bases, J shed 8 bases, and the junction held 8 bases outside the gene matches. The CDR3 DNA reads as TGTGCCAGCAGTGATACCGGGACAGGGGCGGAAAAACTGTTTTTT. Translation gives CASSDTGTGAEKLFF.

Ten or more counts support this clonotype. The chain links TRBV28 to TRBJ1-5; a possible D gene is TRBD1 (5 bases). Germline CDR1 and CDR2: MDHEN and SYDVKM. V shed 6 bases and J shed 0 bases, with 12 bases lying between them. This CDR3 contains 15 residues. The chain's CDR3 is CASRVTDHSNQPQHF. In DNA, the CDR3 is TGTGCCAGCAGAGTGACAGACCATAGCAATCAGCCCCAGCATTTT.

This clonotype occurred many times. The J gene is TRBJ2-3, the V gene TRBV29-1, with 11 bases that match TRBD1. Germline CDR1 reads SQVTM; CDR2 reads ANQGSEA. Trimming took 6 bases from V and 2 from J; bases not matched to a gene: 7. The CDR3 runs to 15 residues. CDR3 in DNA: TGCAGCGTGGGGGACAGGGGGGTCCCCACAGATACGCAGTATTTT. Its translation is CSVGDRGVPTDTQYF.

This clonotype occurred many times. The chain employs TRBV9 and TRBJ1-5, with D hard to call. The CDR3 length is 15 residues. Germline assignment: CDR1 SGDLS and CDR2 YYNGEE. The V end was cut by 3 bases, the J end by 7 bases, with 17 bases between. CDR3 residues: CASSAHVGGGQPQHF. The CDR3 DNA is TGTGCCAGCAGCGCCCACGTAGGCGGAGGGCAGCCCCAGCATTTT.

The chain has TRBV7-9 and TRBJ1-4; D gene uncertain. Germline assignment: CDR1 SEHNR and CDR2 FQNEAQ (reference sequence). Trimming removed 5 bases from V and 7 bases from J, with 14 bases in between. This CDR3 is built from 14 residues. In nucleotides, the CDR3 is TGTGCCAGCAGCCCTCTCGTGGGCGGTGAAAAACTGTTTTTT. Translating it yields CASSPLVGGEKLFF.

This clonotype was seen at least ten times. The rearrangement uses TRBV18 and TRBJ2-7, with a weak D call TRBD1 (6 bases). Germline V gene lookup returns CDR1 KGHSH and CDR2 LQKENI. Trimming took off 6 bases at V and 5 bases at J, with 11 bases between the two ends. The CDR3 is made up of 12 amino acids. CDR3 region: CASSPDRNEQYF. CDR3 sequence (DNA): TGTGCCAGCTCTCCCGACAGGAACGAGCAGTACTTC.

In this sample, this clonotype turned up many times. The chain employs TRBV20-1 and TRBJ2-1, with D tentatively TRBD1 or TRBD2 (5 bases each). The length of the CDR3 is 12 residues. Trimming shortened V by 5 bases and J by 6 bases, and 11 bases separated the two germline ends. CDR1 and CDR2 from the germline V gene are DFQATT and SNEGSKA (reference sequence). The CDR3 protein is CSASLGVNEQFF. For the CDR3, the DNA is TGCAGTGCTTCTCTGGGGGTCAATGAGCAGTTCTTC.